Sequencing of this T cell receptor (beta chain) was carried out in a study of blood T cell repertoires in COVID-19. On the study more broadly: The United States, Italy and Spain supplied acute and convalescent COVID-19 samples. PBMCs, B-cell-depleted T cells, or T cells were the source of the cDNA or gDNA that made up the material.

With 2 bases removed from V and 1 base from J, the gap between germline ends came to 8 bases. The CDR3 spans 14 residues. Germline CDR1 reads ENHRY; CDR2 reads SYGVKD. In the original workflow: Amplified reference gene primers provided the basis for estimating nucleated cell counts. Produced via immunoSEQ multiplex PCR; TCRdb's table is partial and in-frame only. V and J calls and clone size follow that table, whereas D and trimming were derived from the DNA. This sample has 450,000 to 500,000 clones, with approximately 83% found just once. Sequencing input: peripheral blood. This rearrangement joins TRBV10-3 to TRBJ2-5, with TRBD2 as a possible D gene (5 bases). This TCR came from a human donor in a cohort sampled during active COVID-19. CDR3 sequence reads: CAISEAGGQETQYF. In DNA form, the CDR3 reads TGTGCCATCAGTGAGGCCGGAGGCCAAGAGACCCAGTACTTC.